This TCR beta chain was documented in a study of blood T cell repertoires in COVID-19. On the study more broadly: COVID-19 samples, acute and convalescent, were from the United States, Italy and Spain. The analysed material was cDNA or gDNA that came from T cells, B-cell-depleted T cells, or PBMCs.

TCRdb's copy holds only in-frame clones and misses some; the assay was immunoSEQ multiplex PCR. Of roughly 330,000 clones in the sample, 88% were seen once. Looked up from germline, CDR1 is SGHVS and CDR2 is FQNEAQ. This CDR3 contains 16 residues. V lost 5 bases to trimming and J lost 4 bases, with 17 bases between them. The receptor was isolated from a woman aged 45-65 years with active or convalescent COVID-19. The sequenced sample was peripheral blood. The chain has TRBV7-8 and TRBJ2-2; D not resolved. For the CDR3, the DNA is TGTGCCAGCAGCGCCGGCGGAGCTTCGTCCACCGGGGAGCTGTTTTTT. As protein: CASSAGGASSTGELFF.